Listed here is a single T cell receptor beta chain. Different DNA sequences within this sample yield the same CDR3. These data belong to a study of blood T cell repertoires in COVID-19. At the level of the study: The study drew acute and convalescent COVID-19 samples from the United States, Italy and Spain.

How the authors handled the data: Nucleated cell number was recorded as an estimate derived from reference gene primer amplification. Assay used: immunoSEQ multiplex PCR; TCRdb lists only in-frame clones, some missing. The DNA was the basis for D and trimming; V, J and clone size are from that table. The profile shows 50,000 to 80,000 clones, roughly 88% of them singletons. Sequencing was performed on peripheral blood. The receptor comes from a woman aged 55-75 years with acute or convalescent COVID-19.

The CDR3 DNA reads TGTGCCAGTAGTATCGGACAGGCTGGAAACACCATATATTTT. This codes for CASSIGQAGNTIYF. V gene TRBV19 combines with J gene TRBJ1-3; the match to TRBD1 covers 7 bases. Germline V gives CDR1 LNHDA, CDR2 SQIVND (reference sequence). The CDR3 runs 14 residues. The V gene end was trimmed by 3 bases and the J gene end by 2 bases; junction bases not matched to a gene: 1.